The rows below give T cell receptor beta chains drawn from one sample of a study of T-cell reconstitution after alpha-beta-depleted transplantation in children. TCRdb recomputed calls from the PCR reads with MiXCR, one row per CDR3 protein. The data hold about 400,000 distinct CDR3 sequences, with around 21% observed a single time. The sequences come from PBMCs from the stem cell graft donor, collected from the stem cell graft. These receptors originate from a human donor who donated a stem cell graft to a child with acute myeloid leukemia. Both conserved end residues are part of each CDR3. Fields, in order: J gene, V gene, clone size, D gene, CDR3 DNA, CDR3 protein. The D gene is left open where the match is weak. Some rows have no size entry. The others give once, few or many, or a class for an expanded clone.

j_gene: TRBJ1-5
v_gene: TRBV12-3/TRBV12-4
abundance: many
d_gene: TRBD1
CDR3nt: TGTGCCAGCAGTTTCATGAAGGGACAGGGTGGTGGCAATCAGCCCCAGCATTTT
CDR3aa: CASSFMKGQGGGNQPQHF

j_gene: TRBJ2-1
v_gene: TRBV9
abundance: few
d_gene: -
CDR3nt: TGTGCCAGCAGCGCTAGAAGGGCTAGCCCCTACAATGAGCAGTTCTTC
CDR3aa: CASSARRASPYNEQFF

j_gene: TRBJ2-1
v_gene: TRBV7-3
abundance: -
d_gene: -
CDR3nt: -
CDR3aa: CASSRLPSGREGDEQFF

j_gene: TRBJ2-5
v_gene: TRBV7-2
abundance: few
d_gene: -
CDR3nt: TGTGCCAGCAGCTTAACTAGATCCCAAGAGACCCAGTACTTC
CDR3aa: CASSLTRSQETQYF

j_gene: TRBJ2-5
v_gene: TRBV20-1
abundance: many
d_gene: -
CDR3nt: TGCAGTGCTCAGGGATGGGAGACCCAGTACTTC
CDR3aa: CSAQGWETQYF

j_gene: TRBJ2-1
v_gene: TRBV29-1
abundance: many
d_gene: -
CDR3nt: TGCAGCGTTGGGCTAGCGCGTCACAATGAGCAGTTCTTC
CDR3aa: CSVGLARHNEQFF

j_gene: TRBJ1-1
v_gene: TRBV12-3/TRBV12-4
abundance: many
d_gene: -
CDR3nt: TGTGCCAGCAGTTTAGCGGAGGACACTGAAGCTTTCTTT
CDR3aa: CASSLAEDTEAFF

j_gene: TRBJ2-5
v_gene: TRBV6-1
abundance: -
d_gene: TRBD2
CDR3nt: TGTGCCAGCCGGGACGGGGGGACCAAAGAGACCCAGTACTTC
CDR3aa: CASRDGGTKETQYF

j_gene: TRBJ2-3
v_gene: TRBV20-1
abundance: -
d_gene: TRBD2
CDR3nt: TGCAGTGCTCCAGACCGCTTACTAGCGACTACGGATACGCAGTATTTT
CDR3aa: CSAPDRLLATTDTQYF

j_gene: TRBJ2-7
v_gene: TRBV7-2
abundance: -
d_gene: -
CDR3nt: TGTGCCAGCAGCTTTTGGGGATCCTACGAGCAGTACTTC
CDR3aa: CASSFWGSYEQYF

j_gene: TRBJ2-7
v_gene: TRBV7-2
abundance: few
d_gene: -
CDR3nt: TGTGCCAGCAGCTTAGGTTCTAGTTCCTACGAGCAGTACTTC
CDR3aa: CASSLGSSSYEQYF

j_gene: TRBJ1-2
v_gene: TRBV5-1
abundance: -
d_gene: TRBD1
CDR3nt: TGCGCCAGCAGATCCGGCGAAGGACAGGAGAGTTATGGCTACACCTTC
CDR3aa: CASRSGEGQESYGYTF

j_gene: TRBJ2-7
v_gene: TRBV12-3/TRBV12-4
abundance: -
d_gene: TRBD2
CDR3nt: TGTGCCAGCAGCCCACTAGCGTCCGAGCAGTACTTC
CDR3aa: CASSPLASEQYF

j_gene: TRBJ1-6
v_gene: TRBV6-1
abundance: few
d_gene: -
CDR3nt: TGTGCCAGCAGTGAAACGGGAGGGCCGAGGAATTCACCCCTCCACTTT
CDR3aa: CASSETGGPRNSPLHF

j_gene: TRBJ1-2
v_gene: TRBV24-1
abundance: many
d_gene: -
CDR3nt: TGTGCCACCAGTGGTGCTTCCAGGACTGGCTATGGCTACACCTTC
CDR3aa: CATSGASRTGYGYTF

j_gene: TRBJ2-7
v_gene: TRBV20-1
abundance: many
d_gene: TRBD1
CDR3nt: TGCAGTGCGAGGGGACAGTCCTACGAGCAGTACTTC
CDR3aa: CSARGQSYEQYF